These 3 T cell receptor beta chains were all obtained from the same sample, sequenced in a study of T-cell memory formation after mild COVID-19. TCRdb re-derived calls from the 5' RACE reads in MiXCR, one entry per CDR3 protein. Of fewer than 150,000 distinct CDR3 sequences detected, 14% appear once; the ten largest clones hold about 29%. The sequencing sample was made of PBMCs or a T cell subset sorted from them (not recorded which). All receptors come from an adult woman who had mild COVID-19 (a few samples of this study predate the infection). Cell type and time point are not known.

This clonotype was counted between two and nine times. This chain connects TRBV4-2 to TRBJ2-3; no firm D call. Deletions cut 0 bases from V and 4 bases from J, with 17 bases between. Germline lookup yields CDR1 LGHNA and CDR2 YNFKEQ. This CDR3 region has 17 residues. CDR3 sequence: CASSQDPIAGIADTQYF. In nucleotides, the CDR3 is TGTGCCAGCAGCCAAGATCCGATAGCTGGGATCGCAGATACGCAGTATTTT.

The chain employs TRBV15 and TRBJ2-3, with D unresolved. The V end was cut by 3 bases, the J end by 3 bases, with 1 base between. Germline V gives CDR1 LNHNV, CDR2 YYDKDF (reference sequence). This CDR3 contains 11 residues. CDR3 sequence (DNA): TGTGCCACCAGCAGTACAGATACGCAGTATTTT. Its translation is CATSSTDTQYF. The whole variable domain, remainder taken from reference TRBV15 and TRBJ2-3, is DAMVIQNPRYQVTQFGKPVTLSCSQTLNHNVMYWYQQKSSQAPKLLFHYYDKDFNNEADTPDNFQSRRPNTSFCFLDIRSPGLGDTAMYLCATSSTDTQYFGPGTRLTVL.

This clonotype has more than one count but fewer than ten. This rearrangement joins TRBV5-1 to TRBJ2-6; D not resolved. This CDR3 has 16 residues. The germline CDR1 and CDR2 sequences are SGHRS and YFSETQ. The V end was cut by 4 bases, the J end by 0 bases, with 11 bases between. CDR3 nucleotide sequence: TGCGCCAGCAGCCCCTTAACCCTCTCTGGGGCCAACGTCCTGACTTTC. The encoded protein is CASSPLTLSGANVLTF.